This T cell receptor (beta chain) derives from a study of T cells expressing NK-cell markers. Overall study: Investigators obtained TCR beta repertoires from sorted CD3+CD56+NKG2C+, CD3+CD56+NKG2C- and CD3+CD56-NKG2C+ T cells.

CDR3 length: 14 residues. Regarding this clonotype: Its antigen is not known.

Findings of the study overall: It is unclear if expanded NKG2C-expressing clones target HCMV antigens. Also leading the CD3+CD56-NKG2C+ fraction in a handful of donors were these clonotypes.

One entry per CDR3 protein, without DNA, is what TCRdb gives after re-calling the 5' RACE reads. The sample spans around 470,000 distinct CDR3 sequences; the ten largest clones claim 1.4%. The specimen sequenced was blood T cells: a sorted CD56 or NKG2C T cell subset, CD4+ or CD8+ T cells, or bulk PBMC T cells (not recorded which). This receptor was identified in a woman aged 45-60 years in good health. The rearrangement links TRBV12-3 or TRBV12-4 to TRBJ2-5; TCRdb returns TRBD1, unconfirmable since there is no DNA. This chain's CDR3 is CASLPGASGETQYF.